The T cell receptor (beta chain) under discussion was sequenced for a study of T cells after yellow fever vaccination (dated 2019 in TCRdb). As for the study more broadly: The SMART-Seq v4 Ultra Low Input RNA kit was used to prepare libraries from fractions with low cell numbers. To follow T-cell clones before and after primary and booster YFV17D yellow fever vaccination, bulk TCR alpha and beta repertoires were sequenced over time. Two healthy male donors, one aged 18 to 29 and one aged 30 to 39 years, were included in the cohort. Blood samples were taken at several timepoints before and after primary and secondary immunization, and bulk PBMC replicates and cell subsets were isolated.

The sequencer listed for this sample is Illumina NovaSeq 6000. Synthesis of TCR cDNA relied on 5'RACE template switching, a step that introduced a universal primer site along with unique molecular identifiers. Priming of cDNA synthesis was performed from both the TCR alpha and TCR beta constant segments. Libraries were amplified in two PCR steps, with sample barcodes and sequencing adapters added in the second step. Libraries were sequenced on Illumina HiSeq 2500 (2x100 bp) or NovaSeq (2x150 bp). For the original study's pipeline: Demultiplexing of reads and collapsing into UMI consensus sequences were performed with MIGEC, and V(D)J alignment was carried out with MiXCR. Clonotypes responding to the vaccine were identified with edgeR on replicate PBMC samples, with the criteria of FDR below 0.01 and a log2 fold change above 5 up to day 15. CD4 or CD8 identity was assigned to each bulk clonotype according to whether the clonotype was present at higher abundance in the sequenced CD4 repertoire or the sequenced CD8 repertoire. Using fastp trimming at Q25 and MiXCR clonotype assembly, TCRdb reanalyzed the public sequencing data and kept in-frame beta chains. Entries that share a CDR3 protein sequence are merged under the most common genes and DNA. The V and J calls and clone size come from TCRdb's table, not from the authors' own analysis. The sample profile shows just over 250,000 distinct CDR3 sequences; around 5.3% of them were found once. Clones ranked in the top ten supply more than 3% of the sample.

Findings and caveats that apply to the study as a whole: Compared with the primary T-cell response, the secondary T-cell response was weaker but faster, peaking on day 5 rather than day 15. After the booster, most clones that had expanded after primary vaccination were detected again (around 97% of CD4 and under 90% of CD8), suggesting broad maintenance of memory. FACS-sorted repertoires could contain abundant contaminating clonotypes from the bulk population, so computational filtering was required. A small fraction of clonotypes showed up in both the CD4 and CD8 compartments, probably as a result of convergent recombination. The study included only a couple of donors, which limits how far the findings can be generalized.

CDR1 and CDR2 are read off the germline V gene (reference sequence) as DFQATT and SNEGSKA. There are 16 amino acids in the CDR3, from cysteine to phenylalanine inclusive. The entry retains the CDR3 DNA only, 48 bases that are in frame from base 1. Trimming accounts for 2 bases at V and 5 bases at J, while the number of junction bases matched to no gene is 6. There are a few counts of this clonotype. Its antigen has not been determined. Qualities for individual bases were not recorded, and no much larger clone is one base off. The intended sense of this specimen's treatment or condition label: live attenuated yellow fever vaccine strain. A standard Ficoll-Paque protocol was used to isolate PBMCs from peripheral blood. CD4 and CD8 T-cell fractions were isolated with Dynabeads CD4 and CD8 positive selection kits. TriZol was used to extract RNA from bulk PBMCs, from CD4 and CD8 fractions, and from dextramer-positive and dextramer-negative fractions.

This clonotype was sampled from a man between 18 and 35 years old who received the YFV17D yellow fever vaccine. This chain joins TRBV20-1 to TRBJ2-2, with 12 bases aligning to TRBD1. The sequencing used CD4+ T cells sorted from PBMCs, collected on the day of the yellow fever booster vaccination. The nucleotides read TGCAGTGCTAGACTTAGGGACAGGGGGCGAACCGGGGAGCTGTTTTTT. This yields the protein CSARLRDRGRTGELFF.